The clone carrying this T cell receptor (beta chain) was counted only a few times. This sample includes further DNA sequences coding for the same CDR3. The data originate from a study of blood T cell repertoires in COVID-19. Using immunoSEQ multiplex PCR, the repertoire was profiled, and TCRdb retains in-frame clones only, with some absent. The data show 97,000 or so clones, roughly 86% seen once. The CDR3 is 16 residues long. Germline V gene data show CDR1 as MNHEY and CDR2 as SVGAGI. V dropped 0 bases and J dropped 2; count of bases not matched to a gene: 2. This TCR came from a man aged 35 to 55 with active or convalescent COVID-19. The sample comprised peripheral blood. The V and J genes are TRBV6-5 and TRBJ2-5; 11 bases are a match to TRBD2. The CDR3 DNA reads as TGTGCCAGCAGTTACTCGCTAGCGGGGGGACAAGAGACCCAGTACTTC. This codes for CASSYSLAGGQETQYF.